Given below is one T cell receptor (beta chain) in context. Libraries were prepared by immunoSEQ multiplex PCR; TCRdb keeps only in-frame clonotypes and omits some of them. This table holds fewer than 45,000 clones, 70% to 90% found once. Indicated treatment: randomized to nivolumab then ipilimumab (arm A) or the reverse (arm B). PBMC sorting kept live CD3+CD8+ cells without CD19 or CD56. This entry comes from a study of sequential checkpoint blockade in melanoma. The junction had 0 bases not matched to a gene; V was cut back by 2 bases and J by 1 base. Looked up from germline, CDR1 is GTSNPN and CDR2 is SVGIG (reference sequence). The CDR3 runs to 14 residues.

J is TRBJ2-3 and V is TRBV30; 10 bases align to TRBD2. This TCR derives from a human donor with melanoma. The sample was CD8+ T cells sorted from blood (inferred from file names), taken from a patient given nivolumab and ipilimumab in sequence. Here the CDR3 reads CAWSLAGGTDTQYF. The CDR3 DNA follows: TGTGCCTGGAGTCTAGCGGGAGGCACAGATACGCAGTATTTT.